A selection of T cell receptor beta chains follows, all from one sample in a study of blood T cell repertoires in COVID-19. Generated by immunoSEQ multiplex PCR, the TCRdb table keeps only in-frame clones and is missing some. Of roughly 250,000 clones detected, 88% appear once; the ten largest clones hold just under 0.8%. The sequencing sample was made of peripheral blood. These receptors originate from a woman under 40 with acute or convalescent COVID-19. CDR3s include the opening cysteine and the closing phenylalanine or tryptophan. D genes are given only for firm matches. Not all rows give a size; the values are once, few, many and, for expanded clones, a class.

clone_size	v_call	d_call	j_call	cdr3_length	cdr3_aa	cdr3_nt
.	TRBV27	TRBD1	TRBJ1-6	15	CASSLFGTGESPLHF	TGTGCCAGCAGTTTGTTCGGGACAGGCGAATCACCCCTCCACTTT
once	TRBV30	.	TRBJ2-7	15	CAWSVGLATSYEQYF	TGTGCCTGGAGTGTCGGTCTAGCGACCTCCTACGAGCAGTACTTC
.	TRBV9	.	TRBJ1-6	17	CASSAQPRFGLDSPLHF	TGTGCCAGCAGCGCACAACCCAGGTTTGGACTGGATTCACCCCTCCACTTT
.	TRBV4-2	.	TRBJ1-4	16	CASSHLRAQGHEKLFF	TGTGCCAGCAGCCACCTTCGCGCGCAGGGCCATGAAAAACTGTTTTTT
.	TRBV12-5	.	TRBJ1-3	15	CASGWPTGYGNTIYF	TGTGCTAGTGGTTGGCCCACAGGGTACGGAAACACCATATATTTT
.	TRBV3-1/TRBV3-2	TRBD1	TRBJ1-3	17	CASSRDRGYSTGNTIYF	TGTGCCAGCAGCCGCGACAGGGGGTATAGTACTGGAAACACCATATATTTT
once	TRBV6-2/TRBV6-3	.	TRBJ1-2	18	CASSFSGRSRSSNYGYTF	TGTGCCAGCAGTTTTTCTGGCAGGTCGCGAAGCTCTAACTATGGCTACACCTTC
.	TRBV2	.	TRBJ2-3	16	CASIREAGGWGDTQYF	TGTGCCAGCATTAGGGAGGCCGGAGGGTGGGGAGATACGCAGTATTTT
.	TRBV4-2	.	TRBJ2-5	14	CASSQVSGQETQYF	TGTGCCAGCAGCCAAGTTTCAGGGCAAGAGACCCAGTACTTC
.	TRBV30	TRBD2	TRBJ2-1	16	CAWLGFVGLAGNEQFF	TGTGCCTGGCTGGGTTTCGTCGGGCTAGCGGGCAATGAGCAGTTCTTC
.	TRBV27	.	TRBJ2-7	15	CASRENNRVAYEQYF	TGTGCCAGCAGAGAAAATAACCGGGTGGCCTACGAGCAGTACTTC
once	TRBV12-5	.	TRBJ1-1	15	CASGPQGRGNTEAFF	TGTGCTAGTGGTCCACAGGGCCGGGGGAACACTGAAGCTTTCTTT
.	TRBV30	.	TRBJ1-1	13	CAWSVLKNTEAFF	TGTGCCTGGAGTGTTTTAAAGAACACTGAAGCTTTCTTT
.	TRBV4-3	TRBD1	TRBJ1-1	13	CASRGQGTTEAFF	TGCGCCAGCAGAGGACAGGGGACCACTGAAGCTTTCTTT
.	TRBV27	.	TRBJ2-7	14	CASSWAANSYEQYF	TGTGCCAGCAGTTGGGCAGCCAACTCCTACGAGCAGTACTTC
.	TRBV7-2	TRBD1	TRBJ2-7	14	CASSNNRDRGEQYF	TGTGCCAGCAGCAACAACCGGGACAGGGGCGAGCAGTACTTC
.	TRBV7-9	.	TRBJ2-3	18	CASSLPWGDCDSTDTQYF	TGTGCCAGCAGCTTACCCTGGGGGGACTGTGACAGCACAGATACGCAGTATTTT
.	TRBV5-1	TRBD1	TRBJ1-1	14	CASSLGTGVAEAFF	TGCGCCAGCAGCTTGGGGACAGGGGTCGCTGAAGCTTTCTTT
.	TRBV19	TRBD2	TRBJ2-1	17	CASSQRPGLAGHNEQFF	TGTGCCAGTAGTCAGAGACCGGGACTAGCGGGACACAATGAGCAGTTCTTC
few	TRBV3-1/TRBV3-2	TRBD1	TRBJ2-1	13	CASSQRGRDEQFF	TGTGCCAGCAGCCAAAGGGGGCGGGATGAGCAGTTCTTC
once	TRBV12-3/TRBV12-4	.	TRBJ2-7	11	CASSRQNEQYF	TGTGCCAGCAGTCGACAGAACGAGCAGTACTTC
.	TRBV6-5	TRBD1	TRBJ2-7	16	CASSLKPGQGSREQYF	TGTGCCAGCAGTTTGAAACCGGGACAGGGGAGTCGGGAGCAGTACTTC
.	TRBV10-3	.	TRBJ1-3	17	CAISGPPRDIFGNTIYF	TGTGCCATCAGTGGCCCCCCCCGGGACATCTTTGGAAACACCATATATTTT
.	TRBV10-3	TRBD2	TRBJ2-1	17	CAISDQLLAGGGNEQFF	TGTGCCATCAGTGACCAATTACTAGCGGGAGGCGGAAATGAGCAGTTCTTC
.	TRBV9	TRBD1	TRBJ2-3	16	CASSTGDRGRADTQYF	TGTGCCAGCAGCACGGGGGACAGGGGGCGGGCAGATACGCAGTATTTT
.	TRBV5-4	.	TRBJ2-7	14	CASSQKGPRGEQYF	TGTGCCAGCAGCCAAAAAGGGCCTCGGGGGGAGCAGTACTTC
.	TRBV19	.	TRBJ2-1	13	CASSIDKFGEQFF	TGTGCCAGTAGTATAGATAAATTCGGGGAGCAGTTCTTC
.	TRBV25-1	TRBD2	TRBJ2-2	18	CASSPGLEINSNTGELFF	TGTGCCAGCAGCCCGGGACTAGAAATAAACTCGAACACCGGGGAGCTGTTTTTT
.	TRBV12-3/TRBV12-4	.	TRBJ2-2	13	CASSFGGTGELFF	TGTGCCAGCAGTTTCGGTGGGACAGGGGAGCTGTTTTTT
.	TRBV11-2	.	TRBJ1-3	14	CASSLPGSGNTIYF	TGTGCCAGCAGCCTCCCCGGGTCCGGAAACACCATATATTTT
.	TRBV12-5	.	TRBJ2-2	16	CASGLGRPSNTGELFF	TGTGCTAGTGGTTTGGGCAGGCCTTCGAACACCGGGGAGCTGTTTTTT
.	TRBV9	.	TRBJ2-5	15	CASSVTGALQETQYF	TGTGCCAGCAGCGTCACGGGAGCTCTCCAAGAGACCCAGTACTTC
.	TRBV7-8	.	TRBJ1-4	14	CASSSQGSGGKLFF	TGTGCCAGCAGCTCTCAGGGTTCCGGGGGAAAACTGTTTTTT
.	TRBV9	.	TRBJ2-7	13	CASSPNSLGEQYF	TGTGCCAGCAGCCCCAACAGCCTTGGCGAGCAGTACTTC
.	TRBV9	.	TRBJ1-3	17	CASSVDRPIISGNTIYF	TGTGCCAGCAGCGTAGACAGGCCAATAATCTCTGGAAACACCATATATTTT
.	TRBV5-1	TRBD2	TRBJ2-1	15	CASSPGLAGVDEQFF	TGCGCCAGCAGCCCAGGACTAGCGGGAGTAGATGAGCAGTTCTTC
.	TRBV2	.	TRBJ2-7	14	CASSQTRASYEQYF	TGTGCCAGCAGCCAGACTAGGGCCTCCTACGAGCAGTACTTC
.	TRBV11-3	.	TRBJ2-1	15	CASSRETTSYNEQFF	TGTGCCAGCAGCCGAGAGACTACATCCTACAATGAGCAGTTCTTC
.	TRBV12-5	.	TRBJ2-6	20	CASGLVLASQTHSGANVLTF	TGTGCTAGTGGTTTGGTACTAGCCTCTCAGACTCACTCTGGGGCCAACGTCCTGACTTTC
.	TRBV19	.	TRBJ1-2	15	CASSGGTGLSGGYTF	TGTGCCAGTAGTGGAGGGACGGGTCTCTCTGGGGGCTACACCTTC
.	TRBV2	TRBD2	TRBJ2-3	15	CASRETSVNTDTQYF	TGTGCCAGCAGGGAGACTAGCGTGAACACAGATACGCAGTATTTT
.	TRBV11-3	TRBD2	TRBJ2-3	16	CASSARTSGSTDTQYF	TGTGCCAGCAGCGCCCGGACTAGCGGGAGCACAGATACGCAGTATTTT
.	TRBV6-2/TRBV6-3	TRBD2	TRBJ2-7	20	CASSYPETLAGGPFSYEQYF	TGTGCCAGCAGTTACCCGGAAACACTAGCGGGAGGTCCCTTCTCCTACGAGCAGTACTTC
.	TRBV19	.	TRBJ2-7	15	CASSPGVGSSYEQYF	TGTGCCAGTAGTCCGGGGGTAGGGAGCTCCTACGAGCAGTACTTC